These T cell receptor beta chains were read from a single sample in a study of blood T cell repertoires in COVID-19. Produced via immunoSEQ multiplex PCR; TCRdb's table is partial and in-frame only. The sample includes about 250,000 clones, around 90% seen only once; the top ten take more than 0.8%. The specimen was peripheral blood. These receptors were taken from a man aged 30-40 years with COVID-19, enrolled during active disease. Each CDR3 is given with its conserved first and last residue. The order of the fields is CDR3 length, clone size, D gene, V gene, J gene, CDR3 DNA, CDR3 protein. D genes are given only for firm matches. Size is omitted from some rows. Given values are once, few, many or a class for expanded clones.

16	few	-	TRBV27	TRBJ1-2	TGTGCCAGCAGGGGAATCCGGGGGTTATGGGACTATGGCTACACCTTC	CASRGIRGLWDYGYTF
16	-	-	TRBV7-9	TRBJ1-4	TGTGCCAGCAGCTTAGTAGGTAGGCCGGAGAATGAAAAACTGTTTTTT	CASSLVGRPENEKLFF
17	-	TRBD2	TRBV28	TRBJ2-7	TGTGCCAGCAGTTCCGGGGGAGGTAGCGGGGGATCCTACGAGCAGTACTTC	CASSSGGGSGGSYEQYF
18	-	-	TRBV4-1	TRBJ1-5	TGCGCCAGCAGCCAAGTCGCTTCGGTGCAGCGTATTGGTCAGCCCCAGCATTTT	CASSQVASVQRIGQPQHF
14	-	-	TRBV2	TRBJ1-2	TGTGCCAGCAGTGAACACGGAGGAAACTATGGCTACACCTTC	CASSEHGGNYGYTF
15	-	TRBD1	TRBV5-4	TRBJ1-5	TGTGCCAGCAGCACCGGGACAGGGAAAGATCAGCCCCAGCATTTT	CASSTGTGKDQPQHF
12	-	-	TRBV30	TRBJ1-1	TGTGCCTGGAGTGTACAGGTCACTGAAGCTTTCTTT	CAWSVQVTEAFF
17	-	TRBD2	TRBV5-1	TRBJ2-3	TGCGCCAGCAGCTTGCTTTTAGCGGGGGCCGAGGGAGATACGCAGTATTTT	CASSLLLAGAEGDTQYF
14	-	-	TRBV6-5	TRBJ1-1	TGTGCCAGCAGTTACGGCAGGGGTCTACCTGAAGCTTTCTTT	CASSYGRGLPEAFF
14	-	TRBD1	TRBV6-5	TRBJ1-6	TGTGCCACCTCCCTGACAGGGCCAGGGTCACCCCTCCACTTT	CATSLTGPGSPLHF
15	-	-	TRBV2	TRBJ2-6	TGTGCCAGCAGCGCCGACAGTACTGGGGCCAACGTCCTGACTTTC	CASSADSTGANVLTF
15	-	-	TRBV15	TRBJ1-3	TGTGCCACCAGCAGAGACCAAAACTCTGGAAACACCATATATTTT	CATSRDQNSGNTIYF
13	once	-	TRBV28	TRBJ1-2	TGTGCCAGCACCTTTCTAGCGGACGGACCTTACACCTTC	CASTFLADGPYTF
14	-	TRBD1	TRBV9	TRBJ2-1	TGTGCCAGCAGCGTAGACAGGGGGAAGAATGAGCAGTTCTTC	CASSVDRGKNEQFF
13	once	TRBD1	TRBV9	TRBJ1-1	TGTGCCAGCAGCGTAGATGAGGGGGCGGATGCTTTCTTT	CASSVDEGADAFF
16	-	TRBD2	TRBV6-6	TRBJ2-2	TGTGCCAGCAGTTTCCTGGTTGGGGGGGTCACCGGGGAGCTGTTTTTT	CASSFLVGGVTGELFF
14	once	-	TRBV6-5	TRBJ2-7	TGTGCCACCAGTCGGGAGACTCCCAACTCCGAGCAGTACTTC	CATSRETPNSEQYF
13	-	-	TRBV27	TRBJ1-6	TGTGCCAGCGTTGGGGGGGATAATTCACCCCTCCACTTT	CASVGGDNSPLHF
14	-	-	TRBV5-1	TRBJ2-5	TGCGCCAGCAGCTCCACAGGGCCCCAAGAGACCCAGTACTTC	CASSSTGPQETQYF
15	-	TRBD1	TRBV2	TRBJ1-2	TGTGCCAGCAGTTCGGGACAGGGCTTAGGCTATGGCTACACCTTC	CASSSGQGLGYGYTF
13	-	-	TRBV3-1/TRBV3-2	TRBJ2-7	TGTGCCAGCAGCCAAGCGGGCGGGTACGAGCAGTACTTC	CASSQAGGYEQYF
12	-	-	TRBV3-1/TRBV3-2	TRBJ1-4	TGTGCCAGCAAACGGGGTAATGAAAAACTGTTTTTT	CASKRGNEKLFF
17	-	-	TRBV7-2	TRBJ1-3	TGTGCCAGCAGCTTATGGTTACAGCTTAGCTCTGGAAACACCATATATTTT	CASSLWLQLSSGNTIYF
17	-	TRBD1	TRBV5-1	TRBJ1-1	TGCGCCAGCAGCTTACTAATAGACAGGGGTCCGAACACTGAAGCTTTCTTT	CASSLLIDRGPNTEAFF
14	-	-	TRBV5-1	TRBJ1-1	TGCGCCAGCAGCGCAAGGGGGTCGGACACTGAAGCTTTCTTT	CASSARGSDTEAFF
16	-	TRBD2	TRBV13	TRBJ2-5	TGTGCCAGCAGCTTATTAGGACTAGCGGGAGAAGAGACCCAGTACTTC	CASSLLGLAGEETQYF
14	-	-	TRBV10-2	TRBJ1-6	TGCGCCAGCAGTGTGGGGCACGGCAATTCACCCCTCCACTTT	CASSVGHGNSPLHF